A selection of T cell receptor beta chains follows, all from one sample in a study of T-cell memory formation after mild COVID-19. TCRdb independently ran MiXCR on the 5' RACE reads; one entry per CDR3 protein. The repertoire holds approximately 230,000 distinct CDR3 sequences, with around 15% as singletons. The sequenced sample consisted of PBMCs or a T cell subset sorted from them (not recorded which). The receptor set was obtained from a man aged 18 to 30 who had mild COVID-19 (a few samples of this study predate the infection). Cell type and time point are not known. Both conserved end residues are part of each CDR3. The D gene is left open where the match is weak. The size field is filled for only some rows; it gives once, few, many or a size class.

J | V | D | size | CDR3 | DNA
TRBJ1-2 | TRBV24-1 | - | - | CATSDLRAGYTF | TGTGCCACCAGTGATTTGCGTGCTGGCTACACCTTC
TRBJ1-4 | TRBV6-5 | - | - | CASRNYPGGAGEKLFF | TGTGCCAGCAGAAATTATCCGGGGGGGGCTGGTGAAAAACTGTTTTTT
TRBJ1-1 | TRBV21-1 | - | - | CASSHWSTEAFF | TGTGCCAGCAGCCACTGGTCCACTGAAGCTTTCTTT
TRBJ2-7 | TRBV5-1 | TRBD2 | - | CASSTGLAGVYEQYF | TGCGCCAGCAGCACTGGACTAGCGGGGGTATACGAGCAGTACTTC
TRBJ1-2 | TRBV2 | - | few | CASSGGGYGYTF | TGTGCCAGCAGTGGAGGAGGGTATGGCTACACCTTC
TRBJ2-7 | TRBV9 | - | few | CASSVDSLTYEQYF | TGTGCCAGCAGCGTGGACTCGCTTACCTACGAGCAGTACTTC
TRBJ1-1 | TRBV20-1 | - | - | CSARDGNTEAFF | TGCAGTGCTAGAGATGGGAACACTGAAGCTTTCTTT
TRBJ2-5 | TRBV6-1 | - | - | CASSESSGQSFSQYF | TGTGCCAGCAGTGAGTCTAGCGGACAGTCGTTTTCCCAGTACTTC
TRBJ1-2 | TRBV28 | - | - | CASSSPTTVNYGYTF | TGTGCCAGCAGTTCACCCACTACAGTTAACTATGGCTACACCTTC
TRBJ1-1 | TRBV29-1 | TRBD1 | - | CSVHRGRYTEAFF | TGCAGCGTCCACAGGGGGAGGTACACTGAAGCTTTCTTT
TRBJ1-2 | TRBV7-2 | - | - | CASSPTPQDGYTF | TGTGCCAGCAGCCCTACCCCCCAGGATGGCTACACCTTC
TRBJ1-4 | TRBV10-3 | - | few | CAISETGEKLFF | TGTGCCATCAGTGAAACGGGCGAAAAACTGTTTTTT
TRBJ2-7 | TRBV7-2 | TRBD1 | - | CASSSGGPSYEQYF | TGTGCCAGCAGCTCAGGGGGTCCCTCTTACGAGCAGTACTTC
TRBJ2-2 | TRBV12-3/TRBV12-4 | TRBD2 | few | CASSFLGEGGELFF | TGTGCCAGCAGTTTCCTCGGGGAGGGGGGGGAGCTGTTTTTT
TRBJ1-2 | TRBV4-1 | - | - | CASSHPGWGIGGYTF | TGCGCCAGCAGCCACCCGGGGTGGGGGATCGGTGGCTACACCTTC
TRBJ2-7 | TRBV7-9 | TRBD2 | - | CASSTSGGTGEQYF | TGTGCCAGCAGTACAAGCGGGGGGACCGGCGAGCAGTACTTC
TRBJ1-4 | TRBV20-1 | TRBD1 | - | CGGAGQTNEKLFF | TGCGGGGGGGCGGGACAGACTAATGAAAAACTGTTTTTT
TRBJ2-2 | TRBV4-1 | - | few | CASSQVVGELFF | TGCGCCAGCAGCCAAGTGGTCGGGGAGCTGTTTTTT
TRBJ1-2 | TRBV7-3 | - | - | CASGGRAGGYTF | TGTGCCAGCGGGGGCAGGGCGGGAGGCTACACCTTC
TRBJ1-2 | TRBV4-3 | - | many | CASSQEHTQGGGYTF | TGCGCCAGCAGCCAAGAGCACACGCAGGGAGGTGGCTACACCTTC
TRBJ2-7 | TRBV4-3 | TRBD2 | - | CASSRGLAGFDEQYF | TGCGCCAGCAGCCGGGGACTAGCGGGGTTCGACGAGCAGTACTTC
TRBJ2-3 | TRBV5-1 | TRBD2 | few | CASSPPLAGAPDTQYF | TGCGCCAGCAGCCCACCTTTAGCGGGGGCCCCAGATACGCAGTATTTT
TRBJ2-1 | TRBV24-1 | - | - | CATSDLSDMNEQFF | TGTGCCACCAGTGACCTTTCCGACATGAATGAGCAGTTCTTC
TRBJ2-7 | TRBV6-2/TRBV6-3 | TRBD1 | - | CASSYVNRGYEQYF | TGTGCCAGCAGTTACGTCAACAGGGGGTACGAGCAGTACTTC
TRBJ2-5 | TRBV11-2 | - | - | CASSLGGRLSSRETQYF | TGTGCCAGCAGCTTAGGAGGTAGACTCAGCTCCCGGGAGACCCAGTACTTC
TRBJ1-2 | TRBV12-3/TRBV12-4 | - | - | CASSGEGYTF | TGTGCCAGCAGTGGGGAGGGCTACACCTTC
TRBJ2-5 | TRBV7-2 | TRBD2 | many | CASSLVYRGGRGTQYF | TGTGCCAGCAGCTTAGTTTATCGGGGGGGCCGGGGGACCCAGTACTTC
TRBJ2-7 | TRBV6-2/TRBV6-3 | - | few | CASSSRPPSEQYF | TGTGCCAGCAGTTCCCGACCACCCAGCGAGCAGTACTTC
TRBJ1-5 | TRBV20-1 | - | - | CSAVGGISNQPQHF | TGCAGTGCTGTCGGAGGGATTAGCAATCAGCCCCAGCATTTT
TRBJ2-3 | TRBV5-1 | TRBD2 | - | CASSRPTSRDTDTQYF | TGCGCCAGCAGCCGCCCGACTAGCCGAGACACAGATACGCAGTATTTT
TRBJ2-7 | TRBV29-1 | TRBD2 | many | CSVGGGYEQYF | TGCAGCGTTGGGGGGGGATACGAGCAGTACTTC
TRBJ2-5 | TRBV7-6 | - | few | CASSVDRRETQYF | TGTGCCAGCAGCGTCGACCGTCGGGAGACCCAGTACTTC
TRBJ2-4 | TRBV7-2 | - | few | CASSEGQLNIQYF | TGTGCCAGCAGCGAAGGACAGTTAAACATTCAGTACTTC
TRBJ1-2 | TRBV7-2 | - | few | CASSPHSPKSSAVSPRGYTF | TGTGCCAGCAGCCCTCATTCCCCTAAAAGCTCGGCAGTCTCCCCTAGAGGCTACACCTTC
TRBJ1-5 | TRBV20-1 | - | - | CSAPPRTDFGQPQHF | TGCAGTGCTCCCCCCCGGACAGATTTTGGACAGCCCCAGCATTTT
TRBJ1-2 | TRBV19 | - | few | CASSIARGGGYTF | TGTGCCAGTAGTATTGCGCGGGGTGGCGGCTACACCTTC
TRBJ1-2 | TRBV11-2 | - | few | CASSLDRFWVRSYGYTF | TGTGCCAGCAGCTTAGATCGTTTTTGGGTGCGGTCCTATGGCTACACCTTC
TRBJ2-6 | TRBV15 | - | - | CATSRDIFSGANVLTF | TGTGCCACCAGCAGAGACATCTTCTCTGGGGCCAACGTCCTGACTTTC
TRBJ1-2 | TRBV6-1 | - | few | CASSEDPGLGYDYTF | TGTGCCAGCAGTGAAGATCCGGGCCTAGGCTATGACTACACCTTC
TRBJ1-4 | TRBV7-2 | - | many | CASSLQINEKLFF | TGTGCCAGCAGCCTACAGATTAATGAAAAACTGTTTTTT
TRBJ2-1 | TRBV4-1 | TRBD2 | few | CASSHLSGGPGTSGNYNEQFF | TGCGCCAGCAGCCACCTCTCGGGGGGACCCGGGACTAGCGGAAACTACAATGAGCAGTTCTTC
TRBJ1-6 | TRBV7-9 | - | - | CASSSIRGRLHF | TGTGCCAGCAGCTCGATTCGAGGTCGCCTCCACTTT
TRBJ2-3 | TRBV21-1 | - | - | CASSKEILQGRRDTQYF | TGTGCCAGCAGCAAAGAAATTCTCCAGGGGAGAAGAGATACGCAGTATTTT
TRBJ2-3 | TRBV4-2 | TRBD2 | - | CASSQGGTSGGSDTQYF | TGTGCCAGCAGCCAAGGAGGGACTAGCGGGGGGTCGGATACGCAGTATTTT
TRBJ2-1 | TRBV3-1 | TRBD1 | - | CASSQARDRVANEQFF | TGTGCCAGCAGCCAGGCCCGGGACAGGGTGGCCAATGAGCAGTTCTTC